Described below is a single TCR beta chain sequence and its context. Its antigen remains unknown. The sample comes from a study of T cells after posttransplantation cyclophosphamide. Study-wide results and limits: TRB clonality was highly associated with recipient CMV seropositivity and reactivation. Blood and skin or GI T cell repertoires showed limited TRB overlap.

Assay used: immunoSEQ multiplex PCR; TCRdb lists only in-frame clones, some missing. The repertoire holds approximately 30,000 clones, with around nine tenths as singletons. Deletions cut 3 bases from V and 0 bases from J, with 12 bases between. Per germline, CDR1 LNHDA and CDR2 SQIVND (reference sequence). The CDR3 spans 16 residues. The naive gate required viable CD3+CD4+ or CD3+CD8+ cells with CCR7+CD45RA+CD45RO-CD95-CD27+CD28+ phenotype. Specimen: naive CD4+ T cells sorted from PBMCs. The chain links TRBV19 to TRBJ1-3; a weak D match, TRBD1 (6 bases). This receptor was obtained from a woman aged 60-70 years in good health, CMV-negative, and a related stem cell transplant donor. CDR3 in amino acids: CASSIGGQSSGNTIYF. The CDR3 coding sequence is TGTGCCAGTAGTATTGGAGGACAGAGCTCTGGAAACACCATATATTTT.